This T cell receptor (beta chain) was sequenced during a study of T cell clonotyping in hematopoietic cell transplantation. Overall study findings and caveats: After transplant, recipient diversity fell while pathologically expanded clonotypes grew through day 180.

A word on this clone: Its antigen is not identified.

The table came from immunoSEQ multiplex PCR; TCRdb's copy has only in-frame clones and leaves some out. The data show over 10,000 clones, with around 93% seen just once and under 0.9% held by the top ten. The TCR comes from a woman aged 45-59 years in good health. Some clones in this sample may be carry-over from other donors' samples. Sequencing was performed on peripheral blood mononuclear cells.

The CDR3 loop reads CTSSQPPSPSGGEETQYF. CDR3 DNA: TGCACCAGCAGCCAGCCGCCTTCCCCTAGCGGGGGGGAAGAGACCCAGTACTTC. The J gene is TRBJ2-5, the V gene TRBV1; TRBD2, the table's D call, lacks a check against the DNA. TRBV1 is tagged as a pseudogene. This CDR3 region has 18 residues.